The 24 T cell receptor beta chains presented below share a single source sample, sequenced in a study of spatial heterogeneity in lung cancer. TCRdb independently ran MiXCR on the 5' RACE reads; one entry per CDR3 protein. The sample has about 82,000 distinct CDR3 sequences; roughly 12% are singletons. Time point indicated: sample taken at primary tumor resection. Sequencing was performed on whole RNA extracted from tumor and nontumor lung tissue, or from frozen PBMC, and the material was left unsorted. The sample in question was PBMCs, obtained at surgery. These receptor sequences come from a male donor with early-stage non-small cell lung cancer.

Ten or more counts support this clonotype. This chain joins TRBV5-4 and TRBJ2-3, with 14 bases identical to TRBD2. With 5 bases clipped from V and 4 bases from J, the junction kept 0 bases outside the gene matches. CDR1 is SGHNT and CDR2 is YYREEE in the germline V gene (reference sequence). CDR3 length: 14 residues. Here the CDR3 reads CASRGLAGADTQYF. The CDR3 DNA sequence: TGTGCCAGCAGGGGACTAGCGGGAGCAGATACGCAGTATTTT.

This clonotype has ten or more counts. The chain employs TRBV5-1 and TRBJ1-6; D is possibly TRBD1 (6 bases). The CDR3 is 15 residues long. Trimming shortened V by 1 base and J by 5 bases, and 10 bases separated the two germline ends. From germline, CDR1 is SGHRS and CDR2 YFSETQ. CDR3: CASSLRAGDNSPLHF. DNA of the CDR3: TGCGCCAGCAGCTTGAGGGCAGGGGATAATTCACCCCTCCACTTT.

In this sample, this clonotype turned up a few times. The rearrangement links TRBV3-1 to TRBJ1-1; D is unresolved. This CDR3 spans 12 amino acids. Germline loops: CDR1 LGHDT, CDR2 YNNKEL (reference sequence). Between the trimmed V and J ends, which lost 0 bases and 11 bases, there was a span of 10 bases. The CDR3 protein is CASSQDGVRAFF. The CDR3 DNA sequence: TGTGCCAGCAGCCAAGATGGGGTGAGGGCTTTCTTT.

The chain combines TRBV5-4 with TRBJ2-3, with no clear D. The germline gives CDR1 SGHNT, CDR2 YYREEE (reference sequence). Trimming removed 1 base at V and 1 base at J, with 16 bases between. The CDR3 extends over 17 amino acids. Written as DNA, the CDR3 is TGTGCCAGCAGCTTGCTTAGTACCGCCTGGGGCACAGATACGCAGTATTTT. This gives the protein CASSLLSTAWGTDTQYF.

The chain couples TRBV20-1 to TRBJ1-1, with 10 bases fitting TRBD1. The CDR3 runs to 12 residues. V shed 6 bases and J 4 bases; nucleotides not matched to a gene: 2. CDR1 and CDR2 from the germline V gene are DFQATT and SNEGSKA (reference sequence). The CDR3 here is CSARTGGTEAFF. In DNA, the CDR3 is TGCAGTGCCCGGACAGGGGGCACTGAAGCTTTCTTT.

This clonotype was recorded at least ten times. The genes are TRBV7-2 and TRBJ1-1, with D possibly TRBD1 on 6 matching bases. The V and J ends lost 5 bases and 0 bases respectively, with 10 bases between them. The CDR3 is made up of 14 amino acids. Germline CDR1 reads SGHTA; CDR2 reads FQGNSA. The CDR3 loop reads CASSQDSLNTEAFF. The CDR3 DNA follows: TGTGCCAGCAGCCAGGACAGCCTGAACACTGAAGCTTTCTTT.

This clonotype has a handful of counts. The gene calls are TRBV3-1 and TRBJ2-7; 8 nucleotides agree with TRBD2. V shed 1 base, J shed 7 bases, and the junction held 6 bases outside the gene matches. CDR3 length: 14 residues. Per germline, CDR1 LGHDT and CDR2 YNNKEL (reference sequence). The CDR3 bases are TGTGCCAGCAGCCAAGGAGCGGGAGTGGGAGAGCAGTACTTC. Translated, it gives CASSQGAGVGEQYF.

This clonotype occurred many times. The J gene is TRBJ2-7, the V gene TRBV10-1, with 10 bases lining up with TRBD1. Germline V lookup: CDR1 WNHNN, CDR2 SYGVQD (reference sequence). This CDR3 contains 17 residues. V shed 2 bases and J 6 bases; nucleotides not matched to a gene: 13. The CDR3 loop reads CASSELWTGGSNGEQYF. CDR3 DNA sequence: TGCGCCAGCAGTGAGCTTTGGACAGGGGGTAGTAATGGCGAGCAGTACTTC.

Here the CDR3 reads CATSDPRGDSGVQETQYF. CDR3 in DNA: TGTGCCACCAGTGACCCCCGGGGTGATAGCGGGGTCCAAGAGACCCAGTACTTC. The chain joins TRBV24-1 to TRBJ2-5, with 8 bases identical to TRBD2. V was clipped by 4 bases and J by 1 base; unmatched bases: 13. The CDR3 extends over 18 amino acids. The germline V gene encodes CDR1 KGHDR and CDR2 SFDVKD.

The J gene is TRBJ2-3, the V gene TRBV27, with D perhaps matching TRBD2 (5 bases). The germline V gene has CDR1 MNHEY and CDR2 SMNVEV (reference sequence). The ends were cut back, 2 bases at V and 1 base at J, with 7 bases in the middle. The CDR3 runs to 14 residues. The CDR3 sequence: CASSLAGGTDTQYF. Written as DNA, the CDR3 is TGTGCCAGCAGTTTAGCGGGCGGCACAGATACGCAGTATTTT.

This clonotype occurred a few times. V is TRBV29-1 and J is TRBJ2-6, with D tentatively TRBD1 (5 bases). Germline V gene lookup returns CDR1 SQVTM and CDR2 ANQGSEA. The V end was cut by 4 bases, the J end by 0 bases, with 16 bases between. The CDR3 is made up of 17 amino acids. CDR3 bases: TGCAGCGTTGGGGTAAGGGGCGGTAGCTCTGGGGCCAACGTCCTGACTTTC. Protein: CSVGVRGGSSGANVLTF.

This clonotype was observed many times. The chain is built from TRBV29-1 and TRBJ1-3; D gene unclear. Trimming removed 4 bases at V and 3 bases at J, with 4 bases between. The CDR3 loop spans 11 amino acids. From germline, CDR1 is SQVTM and CDR2 ANQGSEA. The chain's CDR3 is CSVGDGNTIYF. The CDR3 DNA is TGCAGCGTTGGTGATGGAAACACCATATATTTT.

In this sample, this clonotype turned up many times. The V call is TRBV2, the J call TRBJ2-3; a weak D match, TRBD1 (8 bases). V lost 6 bases and J lost 6, with 16 bases in between. The CDR3 runs 14 residues. Germline CDR1 is SNHLY and CDR2 is FYNNEI. Written as DNA, the CDR3 is TGTGCCAGCAGCGTGGACAGGGAGGGGGATACGCAGTATTTT. This codes for CASSVDREGDTQYF.

The chain uses TRBV29-1 and TRBJ2-1, with TRBD1 matching over 10 bases. CDR3 length equals 16 residues. Germline CDR1 is SQVTM and CDR2 is ANQGSEA. The trim removed 5 bases at V and 9 bases at J, leaving 16 bases unmatched. The CDR3 DNA follows: TGCAGCGTTCCGGCGGGGACAGGGGCAACCCCCGGTGAGCAGTTCTTC. It yields the protein CSVPAGTGATPGEQFF.

The chain joins TRBV7-9 to TRBJ2-2; a weak D match, TRBD2 (5 bases). Germline V gene sequence: CDR1 SEHNR, CDR2 FQNEAQ (reference sequence). The germline V and J ends were trimmed by 11 bases and 2 bases, with 9 bases remaining between them. The CDR3 extends over 12 amino acids. The CDR3 is CAREGNTGELFF. CDR3 DNA: TGTGCCCGAGAGGGAAACACCGGGGAGCTGTTTTTT.

This clonotype was seen only a few times. The chain couples TRBV28 to TRBJ1-5; unclear D gene. Trimming took off 7 bases at V and 9 bases at J, with 13 bases between the two ends. This CDR3 region has 12 residues. Germline V gives CDR1 MDHEN, CDR2 SYDVKM. The CDR3 DNA sequence: TGTGCCAGCACTTTGGGAGCCCGGCCCCAGCATTTT. Protein: CASTLGARPQHF.

This clonotype has more than one count but fewer than ten. The chain uses TRBV7-9 and TRBJ2-3; a weak D match, TRBD2 (6 bases). The CDR3 totals 13 residues. Germline CDR1 SEHNR, CDR2 FQNEAQ (reference sequence). With 6 bases removed from V and 2 bases from J, the gap between germline ends came to 9 bases. The CDR3 here is CASRRDPTDTQYF. The DNA of the CDR3 is TGTGCCAGCAGGCGGGACCCCACAGATACGCAGTATTTT.

The chain joins TRBV25-1 to TRBJ2-2; 10 positions agree with TRBD2. Germline trimming cut 3 bases from V and 7 bases from J; bases unmatched to any gene: 5. Per the germline V gene, CDR1 is MGHDK and CDR2 is SYGVNS. The CDR3 totals 15 residues. The CDR3 nucleotides are TGTGCCAGCAGTGACTTAGCGGGAGGATACGGGGAGCTGTTTTTT. Translation gives CASSDLAGGYGELFF.

The V call is TRBV5-6, the J call TRBJ1-1, with D tentatively TRBD1 (5 bases). Germline V gene lookup returns CDR1 SGHDT and CDR2 YYEEEE. This CDR3 region has 17 residues. Trimming pared 1 base from V and 3 bases from J, leaving 19 bases between. This CDR3 is CASSLLNDRDLYTEAFF. The CDR3 DNA sequence: TGTGCCAGCAGCTTGCTGAACGACCGGGACCTGTACACTGAAGCTTTCTTT.

This chain uses TRBV5-4 with TRBJ2-1, with D possibly TRBD1 on 6 matching bases. V was pared by 0 bases and J by 7 bases, with 11 bases between. Looked up from germline, CDR1 is SGHNT and CDR2 is YYREEE (reference sequence). The CDR3 has 14 amino acids. The CDR3 region is CASSLETGSNEQFF. In DNA form, the CDR3 reads TGTGCCAGCAGCTTGGAAACAGGGTCGAATGAGCAGTTCTTC. Using reference TRBV5-4 and TRBJ2-1 for the parts outside the CDR3, the full variable domain is ETGVTQSPTHLIKTRGQQVTLRCSSQSGHNTVSWYQQALGQGPQFIFQYYREEENGRGNFPPRFSGLQFPNYSSELNVNALELDDSALYLCASSLETGSNEQFFGPGTRLTVL.

This clonotype was observed a handful of times. CDR3 nucleotides: TGCGCCAGCAGCTTGGGAAGAAATGACGGCGGGGAGCTGTTTTTT. Its translation: CASSLGRNDGGELFF. The chain links TRBV5-1 to TRBJ2-2; D is undetermined. Germline V gene sequence: CDR1 SGHRS, CDR2 YFSETQ. Trimming pared 0 bases from V and 7 bases from J, leaving 13 bases between. There are 15 residues in the CDR3.

The chain has TRBV2 and TRBJ2-2, with 12 bases aligning to TRBD2. The CDR3 spans 15 residues. Germline lookup yields CDR1 SNHLY and CDR2 FYNNEI. Trimming removed 8 bases from V and 4 bases from J; junction bases left unmatched: 5. The CDR3 nucleotides read TGTGCCAGCGGAAAGGGACTAGCGGGCACCGGGGAGCTGTTTTTT. This codes for CASGKGLAGTGELFF.

This clonotype was seen repeatedly, ten times or more. The V call is TRBV7-3, the J call TRBJ2-3; no clear D gene. This CDR3 contains 15 residues. Germline V gene sequence: CDR1 SGHTA, CDR2 FQGTGA. V was pared by 5 bases and J by 6 bases, with 18 bases between. The CDR3 reads CASSPGPSPKDTQYF. The CDR3 region has the DNA TGTGCCAGCAGCCCCGGGCCCTCTCCAAAGGATACGCAGTATTTT.

The genes are TRBV7-2 and TRBJ2-5; D tentatively fits TRBD1 or TRBD2 (5 bases each). Germline V gene data show CDR1 as SGHTA and CDR2 as FQGNSA. The CDR3 contains 14 residues. V was clipped by 3 bases and J by 5 bases, with 13 bases between them. The CDR3 DNA is TGTGCCAGCAGCTTCCAAGTAGAGGGGGAGACCCAGTACTTC. Protein: CASSFQVEGETQYF.